This TCR beta chain came from a study of blood T cell repertoires in COVID-19 (dated by TCRdb to 2018 to 2020). With regard to the full study: The collaborator samples originated in the United States, Italy and Spain and spanned the acute and convalescent phases of COVID-19. The material from the prospective study consisted of cDNA or gDNA derived from T cells, B-cell-depleted T cells, or PBMCs. Subjects who had been exposed to COVID-19, were actively infected with it, or had recovered from it provided the deeply sampled blood TCRbeta repertoires that made up the dataset. The repertoires were made available in a free public database intended to serve as a resource for research on the immune response to SARS-CoV-2. Samples were obtained from the ongoing ImmuneRACE study (first 160 participants) and from 1,254 subjects provided by 6 global collaborators. A de-identified subject ID, COVID-19 status, age in years and sex were almost always included in the sample metadata. Where available, HLA class I and class II types were taken from metadata supplied by the sample provider and were not determined by assay-based typing.

Overall results and qualifications from the work: The amount of clinical and demographic metadata varied by source and participant and was provided uncurated.

Details on this clone: It lacks a known antigen. Base quality data are lacking; no much larger clone is found one base away.

The immunoSEQ Assay, a bias-controlled multiplex PCR, was used to amplify TCRbeta CDR3 regions from genomic DNA. In the source study's methods: Nucleated cell counts per sample were estimated from amplification of reference gene primers within the assay. Sequence reads were collapsed and filtered to measure the absolute abundance of every unique TCRbeta CDR3 rearrangement. Productive Simpson clonality was computed per sample as the square root of Simpson's diversity index over productive rearrangements. What TCRdb holds here is the immuneACCESS table cut down to in-frame rearrangements. Part of the clones is not present; checked against another copy, under half of the missing clones reflect an unresolved V gene, and the others are unexplained. D and trimming were read from the DNA, whereas the V and J calls and clone size are those reported in that table. Across this sample there are about 410,000 clones, with roughly 86% seen only once. The ten largest clones add up to 1.5% to 2% of the sample.

CDR1 and CDR2 (SGDLS, YYNGEE) derive from the germline V gene. The cysteine opens and the phenylalanine closes a CDR3 of 16 amino acids. The kept DNA is CDR3 alone, 48 bases in frame from the first base. V loses 2 bases, J loses 2 bases, and the germline ends lie 17 bases apart. Enrolling through a virtual design, the prospective study's participants ranged in age from roughly 18 to 89 years and lived across more than 20 United States geographic areas. Cohort assignment in the prospective study relied on participant-reported clinical history from a screening survey and a study questionnaire. For ImmuneRACE Cohort 3, a participant was defined as recovered based on two consecutive negative NP/OP PCR tests, clearance by a healthcare professional, or resolution of symptoms. In the prospective study, whole blood, serum and a nasopharyngeal or oropharyngeal swab were collected from each participant by mobile phlebotomists. Participants in the prospective study had the option to provide additional blood draws and questionnaires over an approximately 2-month period. Prospective study blood samples were shipped either frozen or at room temperature before DNA extraction.

This chain joins TRBV9 to TRBJ2-7; no D gene is confidently identified. This receptor was taken from a woman aged 25 to 39 who had recovered from COVID-19. The sequencing sample was made of PBMCs or T cells enriched from blood (not recorded which). This receptor has the CDR3 CASSVSSLLIPYEQYF. The bases are TGTGCCAGCAGCGTCTCCAGTCTCCTGATCCCCTACGAGCAGTACTTC.